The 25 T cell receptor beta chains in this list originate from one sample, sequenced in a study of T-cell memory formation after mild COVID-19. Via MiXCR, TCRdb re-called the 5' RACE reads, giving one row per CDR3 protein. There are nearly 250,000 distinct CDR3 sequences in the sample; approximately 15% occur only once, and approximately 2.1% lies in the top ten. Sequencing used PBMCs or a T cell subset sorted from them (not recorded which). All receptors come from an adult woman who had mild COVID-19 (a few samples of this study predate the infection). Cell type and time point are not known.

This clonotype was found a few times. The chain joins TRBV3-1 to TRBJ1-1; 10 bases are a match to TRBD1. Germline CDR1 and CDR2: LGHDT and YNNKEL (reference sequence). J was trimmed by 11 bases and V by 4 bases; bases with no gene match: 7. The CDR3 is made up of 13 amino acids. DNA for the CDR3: TGTGCCAGCAGCCTCGACAGGGGGCGGGATGCTTTCTTT. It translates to CASSLDRGRDAFF.

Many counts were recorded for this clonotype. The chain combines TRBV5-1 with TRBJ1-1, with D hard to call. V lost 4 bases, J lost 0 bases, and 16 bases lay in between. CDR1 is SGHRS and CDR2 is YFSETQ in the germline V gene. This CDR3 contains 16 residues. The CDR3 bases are TGCGCCAGCAGCCCATCCCCGCGGACGGTGAACACTGAAGCTTTCTTT. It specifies CASSPSPRTVNTEAFF.

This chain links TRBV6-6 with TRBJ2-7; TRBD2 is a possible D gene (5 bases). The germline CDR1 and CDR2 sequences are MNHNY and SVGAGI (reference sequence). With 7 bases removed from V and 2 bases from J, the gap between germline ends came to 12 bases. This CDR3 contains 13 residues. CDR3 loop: CASTRDGTYEQYF. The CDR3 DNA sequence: TGTGCCAGCACCCGAGACGGGACCTACGAGCAGTACTTC.

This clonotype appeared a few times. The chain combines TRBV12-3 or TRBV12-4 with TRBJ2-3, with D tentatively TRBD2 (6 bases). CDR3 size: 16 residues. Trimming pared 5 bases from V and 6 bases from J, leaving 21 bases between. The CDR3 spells CASSAQWGVPPDTQYF. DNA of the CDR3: TGTGCCAGCAGTGCTCAATGGGGGGTGCCTCCTGATACGCAGTATTTT.

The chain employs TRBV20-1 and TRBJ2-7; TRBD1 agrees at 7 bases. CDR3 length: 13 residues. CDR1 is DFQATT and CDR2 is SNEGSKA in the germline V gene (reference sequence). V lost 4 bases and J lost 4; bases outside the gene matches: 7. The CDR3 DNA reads TGCAGTGCTACTAGACAGGGCTCGTACGAGCAGTACTTC. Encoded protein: CSATRQGSYEQYF.

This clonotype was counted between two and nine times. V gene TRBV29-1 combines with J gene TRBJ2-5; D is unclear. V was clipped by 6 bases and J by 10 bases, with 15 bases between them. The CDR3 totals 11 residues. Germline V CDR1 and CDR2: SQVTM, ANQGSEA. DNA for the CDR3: TGCAGCGTCGAGCCGTTGGGTGGCCAGTACTTC. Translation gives CSVEPLGGQYF.

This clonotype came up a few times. DNA of the CDR3: TGTGCCAGCAGCCCGAGGAGAGCGGGAGAAAGCACAGATACGCAGTATTTT. It is translated as CASSPRRAGESTDTQYF. The J gene is TRBJ2-3, the V gene TRBV14, with 8 bases that match TRBD2. V shed 4 bases, J shed 0 bases, and the junction held 9 bases outside the gene matches. Germline CDR1 is SGHDN and CDR2 is FVKESK. There are 17 residues in the CDR3.

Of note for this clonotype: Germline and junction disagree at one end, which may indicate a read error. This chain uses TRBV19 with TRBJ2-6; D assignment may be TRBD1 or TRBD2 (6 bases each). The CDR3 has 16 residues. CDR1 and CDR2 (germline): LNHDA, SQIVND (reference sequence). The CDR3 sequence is CASSILGGSGANVLTF. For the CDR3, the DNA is TGTGCCAGTAGTATATTGGGGGGCTCTGGGGCCAACGTCTTGACTTTC.

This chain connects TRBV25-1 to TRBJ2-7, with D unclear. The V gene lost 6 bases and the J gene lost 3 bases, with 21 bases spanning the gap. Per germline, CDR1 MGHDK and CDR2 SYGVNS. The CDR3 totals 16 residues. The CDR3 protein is CASRASTASNLYEQYF. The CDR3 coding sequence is TGTGCCAGCAGGGCCAGCACAGCGTCGAACCTCTACGAGCAGTACTTC.

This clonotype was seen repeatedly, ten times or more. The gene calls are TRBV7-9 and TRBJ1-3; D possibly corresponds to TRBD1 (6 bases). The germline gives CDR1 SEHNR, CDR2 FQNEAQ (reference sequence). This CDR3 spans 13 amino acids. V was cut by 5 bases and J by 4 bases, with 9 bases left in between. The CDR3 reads CASSHGQGNTIYF. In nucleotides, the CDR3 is TGTGCCAGCAGCCACGGACAGGGAAACACCATATATTTT.

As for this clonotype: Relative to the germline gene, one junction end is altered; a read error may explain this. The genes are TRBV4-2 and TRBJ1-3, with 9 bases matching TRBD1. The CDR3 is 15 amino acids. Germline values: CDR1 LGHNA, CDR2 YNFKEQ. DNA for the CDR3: TGTGCCAGCAGCGAAGACAGGGGGTCTGGAAACACCATATATTTT. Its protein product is CASSEDRGSGNTIYF.

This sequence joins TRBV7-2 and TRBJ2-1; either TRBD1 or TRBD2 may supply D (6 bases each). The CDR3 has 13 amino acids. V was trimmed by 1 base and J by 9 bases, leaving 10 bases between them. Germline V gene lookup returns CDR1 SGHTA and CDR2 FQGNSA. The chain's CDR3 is CASSLVKGGEQFF. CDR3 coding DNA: TGTGCCAGCAGCTTAGTAAAGGGGGGTGAGCAGTTCTTC.

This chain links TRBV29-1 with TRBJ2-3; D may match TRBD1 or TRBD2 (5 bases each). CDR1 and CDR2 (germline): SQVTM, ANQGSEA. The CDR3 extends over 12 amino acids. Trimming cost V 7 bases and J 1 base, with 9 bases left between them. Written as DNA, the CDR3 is TGCAGCGCCGGGGACGGCACAGATACGCAGTATTTT. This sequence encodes CSAGDGTDTQYF.

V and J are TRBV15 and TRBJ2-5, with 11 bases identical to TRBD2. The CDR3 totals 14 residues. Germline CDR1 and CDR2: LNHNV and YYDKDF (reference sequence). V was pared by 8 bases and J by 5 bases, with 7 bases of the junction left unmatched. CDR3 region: CATRSGGASETQYF. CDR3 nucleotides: TGTGCCACCCGTAGCGGGGGGGCCTCGGAGACCCAGTACTTC.

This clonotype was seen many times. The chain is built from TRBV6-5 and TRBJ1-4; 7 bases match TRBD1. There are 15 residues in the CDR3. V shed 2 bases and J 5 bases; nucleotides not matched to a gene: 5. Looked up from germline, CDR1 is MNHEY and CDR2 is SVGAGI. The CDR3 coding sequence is TGTGCCAGCAGTTACGGGACAGCGAGAAATGAAAAACTGTTTTTT. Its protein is CASSYGTARNEKLFF.

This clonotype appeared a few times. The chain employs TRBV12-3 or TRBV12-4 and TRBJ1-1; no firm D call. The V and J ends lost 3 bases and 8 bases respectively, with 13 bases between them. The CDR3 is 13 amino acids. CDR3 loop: CASSFGEWREAFF. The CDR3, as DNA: TGTGCCAGCAGTTTTGGGGAGTGGAGAGAAGCTTTCTTT.

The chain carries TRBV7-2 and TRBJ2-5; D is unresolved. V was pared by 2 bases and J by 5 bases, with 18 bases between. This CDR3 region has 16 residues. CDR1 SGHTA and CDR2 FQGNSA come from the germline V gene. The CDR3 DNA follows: TGTGCCAGCAGCTTACGGGTTCGCGCCCTTCGGGAGACCCAGTACTTC. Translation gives CASSLRVRALRETQYF.

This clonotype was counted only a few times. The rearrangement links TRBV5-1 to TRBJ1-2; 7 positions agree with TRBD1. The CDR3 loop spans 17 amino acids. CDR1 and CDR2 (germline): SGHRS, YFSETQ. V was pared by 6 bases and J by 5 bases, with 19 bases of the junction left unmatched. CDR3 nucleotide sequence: TGCGCCAGCACTCTGTCCGCAGGGGGACAGAGATTTTATGGCTACACCTTC. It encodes CASTLSAGGQRFYGYTF. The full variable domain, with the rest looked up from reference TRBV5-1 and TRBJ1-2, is KAGVTQTPRYLIKTRGQQVTLSCSPISGHRSVSWYQQTPGQGLQFLFEYFSETQRNKGNFPGRFSGRQFSNSRSEMNVSTLELGDSALYLCASTLSAGGQRFYGYTFGSGTRLTVV.

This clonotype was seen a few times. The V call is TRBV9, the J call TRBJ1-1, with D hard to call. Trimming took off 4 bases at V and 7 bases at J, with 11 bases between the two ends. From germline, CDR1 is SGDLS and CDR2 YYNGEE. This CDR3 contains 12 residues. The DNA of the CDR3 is TGTGCCAGCAGCCCCGACGTCGGTGAAGCTTTCTTT. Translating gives CASSPDVGEAFF. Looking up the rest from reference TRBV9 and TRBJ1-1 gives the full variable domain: DSGVTQTPKHLITATGQRVTLRCSPRSGDLSVYWYQQSLDQGLQFLIQYYNGEERAKGNILERFSAQQFPDLHSELNLSSLELGDSALYFCASSPDVGEAFFGQGTRLTVV.

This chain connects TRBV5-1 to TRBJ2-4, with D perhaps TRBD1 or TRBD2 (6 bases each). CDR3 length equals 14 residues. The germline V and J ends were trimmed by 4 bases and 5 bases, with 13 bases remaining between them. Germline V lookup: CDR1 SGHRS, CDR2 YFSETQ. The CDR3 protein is CASSEGGTENIQYF. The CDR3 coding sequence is TGCGCCAGCAGCGAAGGGGGGACCGAAAACATTCAGTACTTC.

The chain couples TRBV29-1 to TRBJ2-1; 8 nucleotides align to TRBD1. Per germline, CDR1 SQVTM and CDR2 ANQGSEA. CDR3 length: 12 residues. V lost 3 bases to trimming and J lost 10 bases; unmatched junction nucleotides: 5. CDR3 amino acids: CSVEQGAREQFF. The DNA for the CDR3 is TGCAGCGTTGAGCAGGGGGCACGAGAGCAGTTCTTC.

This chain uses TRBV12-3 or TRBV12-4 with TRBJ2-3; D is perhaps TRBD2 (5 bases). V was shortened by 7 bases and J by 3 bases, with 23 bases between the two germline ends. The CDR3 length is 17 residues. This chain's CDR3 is CASTLILGGERTDTQYF. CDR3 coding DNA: TGTGCCAGCACCCTTATCCTGGGTGGGGAGAGGACAGATACGCAGTATTTT.

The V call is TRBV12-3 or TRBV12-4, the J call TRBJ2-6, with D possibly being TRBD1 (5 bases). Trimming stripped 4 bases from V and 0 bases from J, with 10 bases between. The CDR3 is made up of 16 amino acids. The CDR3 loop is CASSSGQSSGANVLTF. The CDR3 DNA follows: TGTGCCAGCAGTTCCGGACAAAGCTCTGGGGCCAACGTCCTGACTTTC.

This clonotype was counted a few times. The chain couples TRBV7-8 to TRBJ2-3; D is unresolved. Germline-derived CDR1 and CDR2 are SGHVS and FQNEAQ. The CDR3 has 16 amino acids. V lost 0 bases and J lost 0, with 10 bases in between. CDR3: CASSLAVLQSTDTQYF. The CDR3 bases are TGTGCCAGCAGCTTAGCGGTTCTACAAAGCACAGATACGCAGTATTTT.

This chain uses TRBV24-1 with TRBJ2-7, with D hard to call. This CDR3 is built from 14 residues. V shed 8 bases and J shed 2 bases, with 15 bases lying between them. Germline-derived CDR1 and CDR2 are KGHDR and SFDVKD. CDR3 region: CATKGPTPPYEQYF. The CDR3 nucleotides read TGTGCCACCAAAGGCCCTACCCCACCCTACGAGCAGTACTTC.